This T cell receptor (beta chain) was identified during a study of OX40 agonist ivuxolimab in advanced cancers. Study-wide background: Patients undergoing dose escalation presented with hepatocellular carcinoma, melanoma, renal cell or head and neck cancer. Three patients responded partially, comprising one with hepatocellular carcinoma and two with cutaneous melanoma. Study-wide findings and caveats: Dose levels from 0.1 to 3.0 mg/kg saw CD4+ and CD8+ blood T cells expand clonally by week 6. Nonresponders, in some cases, also had low normalized T-cell clonal expansion.

As to this clone: Antigen: not known.

Profiling relied on immunoSEQ multiplex PCR, and the TCRdb table lists in-frame clones only, not all of them. The repertoire holds around 71,000 clones, with roughly 86% as singletons. CDR3 length: 14 residues. The V and J ends lost 5 bases and 2 bases respectively, with 13 bases between them. The germline CDR1 and CDR2 sequences are MDHEN and SYDVKM. This sequence was found in an adult with an advanced solid tumor such as melanoma, head and neck, liver or kidney cancer. This chain joins TRBV28 and TRBJ2-7, with D tentatively TRBD1 (6 bases). Sequenced here: CD4+ or CD8+ T cells sorted from blood, sampled in a trial of the OX40 agonist ivuxolimab. CDR3 loop: CASSTGTLTYEQYF. The DNA for the CDR3 is TGTGCCAGCAGTACAGGGACGCTAACCTACGAGCAGTACTTC. Complete variable domain (other parts from reference TRBV28 and TRBJ2-7): DVKVTQSSRYLVKRTGEKVFLECVQDMDHENMFWYRQDPGLGLRLIYFSYDVKMKEKGDIPEGYSVSREKKERFSLILESASTNQTSMYLCASSTGTLTYEQYFGPGTRLTVT.